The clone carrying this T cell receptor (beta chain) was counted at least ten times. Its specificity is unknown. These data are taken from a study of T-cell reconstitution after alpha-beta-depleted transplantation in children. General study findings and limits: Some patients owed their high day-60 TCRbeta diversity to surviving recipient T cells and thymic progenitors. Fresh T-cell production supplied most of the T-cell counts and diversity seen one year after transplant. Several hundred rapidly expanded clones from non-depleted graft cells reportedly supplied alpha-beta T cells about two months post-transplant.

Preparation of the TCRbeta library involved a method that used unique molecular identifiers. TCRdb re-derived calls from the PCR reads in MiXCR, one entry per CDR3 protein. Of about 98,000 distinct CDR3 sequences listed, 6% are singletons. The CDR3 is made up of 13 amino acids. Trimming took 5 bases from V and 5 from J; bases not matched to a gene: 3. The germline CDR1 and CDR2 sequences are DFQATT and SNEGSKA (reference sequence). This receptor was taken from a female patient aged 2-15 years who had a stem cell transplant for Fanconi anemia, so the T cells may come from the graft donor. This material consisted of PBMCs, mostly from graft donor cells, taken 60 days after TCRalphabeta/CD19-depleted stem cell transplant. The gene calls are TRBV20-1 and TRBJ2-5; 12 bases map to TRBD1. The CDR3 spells CSAGTGGGETQYF. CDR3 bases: TGCAGTGCTGGGACAGGGGGCGGGGAGACCCAGTACTTC.